These T cell receptor beta chains were read from a single sample in a study of blood T cell repertoires in COVID-19. Profiling relied on immunoSEQ multiplex PCR, and the TCRdb table lists in-frame clones only, not all of them. The data show 200,000 to 250,000 clones, roughly four fifths seen once. The sequencing sample was made of PBMCs or T cells enriched from blood (not recorded which). These receptors originate from a woman aged 50 to 60 who had been exposed to COVID-19. CDR3s include the opening cysteine and the closing phenylalanine or tryptophan. A D gene is named only where the DNA matches it firmly. Not every row has a clone size; where given, it reads once, few, many or a size class.

>TRBD1|TRBJ1-2|TRBV19|NA
CASSLNRDRGSYTF
TGTGCCAGTAGTCTCAACCGGGACAGGGGCAGCTACACCTTC
>TRBD2|TRBJ2-5|TRBV5-1|few
CASSDPAGGGETQYF
TGCGCCAGCAGCGACCCAGCGGGGGGCGGTGAGACCCAGTACTTC
>NA|TRBJ1-5|TRBV5-5|few
CASSKGSNQPQHF
TGTGCCAGCAGCAAGGGGAGCAATCAGCCCCAGCATTTT
>TRBD1|TRBJ2-3|TRBV19|once
CASSGQGRDTQYF
TGTGCCAGTAGTGGACAGGGAAGAGATACGCAGTATTTT
>NA|TRBJ1-3|TRBV18|NA
CASSMLGFSSGNTIYF
TGTGCCAGCTCCATGCTAGGATTCTCCTCTGGAAACACCATATATTTT
>TRBD1|TRBJ2-7|TRBV14|few
CASSRGRGQGPYEQYF
TGTGCCAGCAGCCGGGGGAGGGGACAGGGCCCCTACGAGCAGTACTTC
>TRBD1|TRBJ2-5|TRBV30|NA
CAWMDRQETQYF
TGTGCCTGGATGGACAGGCAAGAGACCCAGTACTTC
>TRBD2|TRBJ2-3|TRBV19|NA
CASSPRTSGGADTQYF
TGTGCCAGTAGTCCTAGGACTAGCGGGGGGGCCGATACGCAGTATTTT
>NA|TRBJ2-5|TRBV18|NA
CASSPQLRETQYF
TGTGCCAGCTCACCGCAACTCAGGGAGACCCAGTACTTC
>NA|TRBJ1-2|TRBV3-1/TRBV3-2|few
CASSQQRMGYTF
TGTGCCAGCAGCCAACAGAGGATGGGCTACACCTTC
>TRBD1|TRBJ1-2|TRBV9|NA
CASSVGTGDGYTF
TGTGCCAGCAGCGTGGGGACAGGGGATGGCTACACCTTC
>NA|TRBJ1-1|TRBV27|NA
CASSLGGTAQRVSSEAFF
TGTGCCAGCAGTTTGGGGGGGACGGCACAGCGAGTGAGTTCTGAAGCTTTCTTT
>NA|TRBJ2-1|TRBV9|NA
CASSVRPGNEQFF
TGTGCCAGCAGCGTAAGGCCAGGGAATGAGCAGTTCTTC
>TRBD2|TRBJ2-5|TRBV6-1|NA
CASSARIGGLAGQETQYF
TGTGCCAGCAGTGCGAGAATTGGAGGACTAGCGGGGCAAGAGACCCAGTACTTC
>TRBD2|TRBJ2-3|TRBV7-2|few
CASSSSGGTADTQYF
TGTGCCAGCAGCTCTAGCGGGGGAACCGCAGATACGCAGTATTTT
>NA|TRBJ2-3|TRBV5-1|NA
CASSLEQGTDTQYF
TGCGCCAGCAGCTTGGAGCAGGGCACAGATACGCAGTATTTT